The 30 T cell receptor beta chains given below trace back to one sample, sequenced in a study of blood T cells in healthy people across ages. The authors ran a second PCR of about 7 to 11 cycles using a sample-barcoded 5' primer and a J-beta primer mix. Via MiXCR, TCRdb re-called the 5' RACE reads, giving one row per CDR3 protein. This table has 700,000 to 900,000 distinct CDR3 sequences, roughly 24% appearing once. These data were also filed under a second study, of T cells of mothers and their children.

The sequenced material came from blood. The origin of the receptors is a boy younger than 18 in good health.

This clonotype appeared a few times. The gene calls are TRBV6-5 and TRBJ2-7, with a tentative D call TRBD2 (6 bases). Per germline, CDR1 MNHEY and CDR2 SVGAGI. V lost 10 bases and J lost 4, with 20 bases in between. CDR3 length: 14 amino acids. This CDR3 reads CATRGGQADYEQYF. The CDR3 DNA reads TGTGCCACCCGGGGAGGTCAGGCGGATTACGAGCAGTACTTC.

The chain recombines TRBV10-3 with TRBJ1-4; no clear D. V was trimmed by 4 bases and J by 8 bases, leaving 8 bases between them. This CDR3 contains 12 residues. The germline V gene has CDR1 ENHRY and CDR2 SYGVKD. In DNA, the CDR3 is TGTGCCATCAGTGGAGGTGGCGAAAAACTGTTTTTT. As protein: CAISGGGEKLFF.

This clonotype appeared a few times. The chain combines TRBV7-2 with TRBJ2-7, with D possibly being TRBD1 or TRBD2 (6 bases each). CDR1 is SGHTA and CDR2 is FQGNSA in the germline V gene. The V end was cut by 4 bases, the J end by 5 bases, with 18 bases between. There are 15 residues in the CDR3. The CDR3 bases are TGTGCCAGCAGCTCAGGGGCGGGGTGGCTGAACGAGCAGTACTTC. It codes for CASSSGAGWLNEQYF.

The chain couples TRBV25-1 to TRBJ2-1; 12 positions match TRBD2. The J call may be wrong; the DNA end is better matched by TRBJ2-5. This CDR3 is built from 19 residues. CDR1 is MGHDK and CDR2 is SYGVNS in the germline V gene. CDR3 region: CASSEVSSGGASMSETQYF. DNA for the CDR3: TGTGCCAGCAGTGAAGTTTCTAGCGGGGGGGCTTCCATGAGTGAGACCCAGTACTTC.

This chain connects TRBV6-5 to TRBJ2-1, with TRBD1 as a possible D gene (5 bases). The length of the CDR3 is 14 residues. Germline CDR1 is MNHEY and CDR2 is SVGAGI. The germline V and J ends were trimmed by 5 bases and 3 bases, with 11 bases remaining between them. The CDR3 coding sequence is TGTGCCAGCAGTAGACAGAGACTCTACAATGAGCAGTTCTTC. Its protein is CASSRQRLYNEQFF.

The chain's CDR3 is CASSYATRFEEFF. The CDR3, as DNA: TGCGCCAGCAGCTACGCGACTAGGTTCGAGGAGTTCTTC. The genes are TRBV5-1 and TRBJ2-1, with D possibly being TRBD2 (6 bases). CDR3 length: 13 amino acids. V dropped 3 bases and J dropped 14 bases, with 18 bases sitting between them. The germline gives CDR1 SGHRS, CDR2 YFSETQ.

This clonotype was counted a few times. CDR3 sequence (DNA): TGTGCCAGCAGCCCACGACGGGTGAACACTGAAGCTTTCTTT. Protein: CASSPRRVNTEAFF. V usage is TRBV3-1 and J usage is TRBJ1-1; D is unclear. The CDR3 length is 14 residues. V was shortened by 4 bases and J by 0 bases, with 9 bases between the two germline ends. Per germline, CDR1 LGHDT and CDR2 YNNKEL (reference sequence).

The V and J genes are TRBV7-8 and TRBJ1-5; D gene ambiguous. CDR1 is SGHVS, CDR2 FQNEAQ, per germline. The CDR3 loop spans 14 amino acids. Trimming took 5 bases from V and 0 from J, leaving 8 bases between them. CDR3 bases: TGTGCCAGCAGCGGACGGGTTAGCAATCAGCCCCAGCATTTT. Encoded protein: CASSGRVSNQPQHF.

In this sample, this clonotype turned up a few times. V gene TRBV12-3 or TRBV12-4 combines with J gene TRBJ2-3; 12 bases align to TRBD1. Germline trimming cut 6 bases from V and 7 bases from J; bases unmatched to any gene: 8. The CDR3 runs 15 residues. The CDR3 sequence is CASSSGTGGSHTQYF. The CDR3 DNA reads TGTGCCAGCAGCTCCGGGACAGGGGGCTCACATACGCAGTATTTT.

The V call is TRBV2, the J call TRBJ1-5, with 7 bases that match TRBD1. Germline CDR1 reads SNHLY; CDR2 reads FYNNEI. V shed 7 bases and J 8 bases; nucleotides not matched to a gene: 5. The CDR3 has 12 amino acids. CDR3 protein: CASTRQGEPQHF. The DNA for the CDR3 is TGTGCCAGCACTAGACAGGGTGAGCCCCAGCATTTT.

A few counts support this clonotype. This sequence joins TRBV11-2 and TRBJ2-3; D call uncertain. Germline CDR1 and CDR2: SGHAT and FQNNGV. V was cut by 5 bases and J by 5 bases, with 17 bases left in between. CDR3 length equals 15 residues. CDR3 region: CASSPGLPRGDTQYF. The CDR3 DNA reads as TGTGCCAGCAGCCCCGGATTGCCCCGAGGAGATACGCAGTATTTT.

This clonotype was picked up a small number of times. The V and J genes are TRBV5-1 and TRBJ2-1, with 7 bases identical to TRBD2. The J call may be incorrect, as the DNA end agrees better with TRBJ2-5. From germline, CDR1 is SGHRS and CDR2 YFSETQ. This CDR3 is built from 15 residues. The CDR3 DNA sequence: TGCGCCAGCAGCTTTCGGCGGGGGAGCCAAGAGACCCAGTACTTC. Translation gives CASSFRRGSQETQYF.

V and J are TRBV6-6 and TRBJ1-6, with 7 bases lining up with TRBD1. Germline CDR1 reads MNHNY; CDR2 reads SVGAGI (reference sequence). The CDR3 sequence is 14 residues long. The V segment lost 5 bases and the J segment 8 bases; nucleotides outside the gene matches: 6. CDR3 sequence reads: CASSRAGGYSPLHF. DNA for the CDR3: TGTGCCAGCAGTCGCGCAGGGGGTTATTCACCCCTCCACTTT.

The rearrangement joins TRBV7-9 to TRBJ2-1, with D uncertain. V dropped 5 bases and J dropped 5 bases, with 10 bases sitting between them. The CDR3 runs to 13 residues. From germline, CDR1 is SEHNR and CDR2 FQNEAQ (reference sequence). In DNA form, the CDR3 reads TGTGCCAGCAGCCCTGTCACGGACAATGAGCAGTTCTTC. Its protein is CASSPVTDNEQFF.

The J gene is TRBJ1-2, the V gene TRBV12-3 or TRBV12-4; possibly TRBD1 for D (6 bases). Trimming cost V 6 bases and J 1 base, with 12 bases left between them. The CDR3 contains 14 residues. CDR3 in DNA: TGTGCCAGCAGGGGGGGCGGGAGTAACTATGGCTACACCTTC. The encoded protein is CASRGGGSNYGYTF.

The chain joins TRBV10-2 to TRBJ2-4, with 8 bases lining up with TRBD1. From germline, CDR1 is WSHSY and CDR2 SAAADI. The junction had 5 bases not matched to a gene; V was cut back by 4 bases and J by 0 bases. The CDR3 consists of 16 residues. CDR3 sequence: CASSADRGKAKNIQYF. DNA of the CDR3: TGCGCCAGCAGTGCTGACAGGGGCAAAGCCAAAAACATTCAGTACTTC.

This clonotype was counted between two and nine times. V gene TRBV15 combines with J gene TRBJ2-3; 11 bases line up with TRBD2. CDR1 is LNHNV and CDR2 is YYDKDF in the germline V gene (reference sequence). The CDR3 has 16 amino acids. Unmatched junction bases numbered 4, after V lost 2 bases and J lost 3 bases. The CDR3 sequence is CATSRLAGGPTDTQYF. CDR3 in DNA: TGTGCCACCAGCAGATTAGCGGGGGGGCCTACAGATACGCAGTATTTT.

This clonotype was detected only a few times. The rearrangement links TRBV9 to TRBJ2-1; D may be TRBD1 (7 bases). This CDR3 is 14 amino acids long. V was cut by 3 bases and J by 11 bases, with 18 bases left in between. From germline, CDR1 is SGDLS and CDR2 YYNGEE. The CDR3 region has the DNA TGTGCCAGCAGCGCAGAAGGAAGGAGGGGGCAGCAGTTCTTC. Its protein product is CASSAEGRRGQQFF.

The chain combines TRBV14 with TRBJ2-7; perhaps D is TRBD1 or TRBD2 (5 bases each). V shed 4 bases and J shed 3 bases, with 16 bases lying between them. The CDR3 contains 15 residues. The germline gives CDR1 SGHDN, CDR2 FVKESK. The CDR3 protein is CASSLLDGTLYEQYF. As DNA, the CDR3 is TGTGCCAGCAGCCTCCTCGACGGGACCCTCTACGAGCAGTACTTC.

V gene TRBV6-5 combines with J gene TRBJ2-2; D remains ambiguous. The CDR3 is 21 residues long. The V and J ends lost 4 bases and 0 bases respectively, with 27 bases between them. Germline CDR1 and CDR2: MNHEY and SVGAGI. CDR3 sequence (DNA): TGTGCCAGCAGTTTGTCGGCTATCCCAGTACCTCGTATGGCGAACACCGGGGAGCTGTTTTTT. This encodes CASSLSAIPVPRMANTGELFF.

This clonotype was counted between two and nine times. The chain uses TRBV9 and TRBJ2-4; D uncertain. V was trimmed by 0 bases and J by 7 bases, leaving 14 bases between them. CDR1 and CDR2 (germline): SGDLS, YYNGEE. The CDR3 loop spans 15 amino acids. In nucleotides, the CDR3 is TGTGCCAGCAGCGTAGACGAGAGCTCGTGGAACATTCAGTACTTC. This codes for CASSVDESSWNIQYF. The full variable domain, completed using reference TRBV9 and TRBJ2-4, is DSGVTQTPKHLITATGQRVTLRCSPRSGDLSVYWYQQSLDQGLQFLIQYYNGEERAKGNILERFSAQQFPDLHSELNLSSLELGDSALYFCASSVDESSWNIQYFGAGTRLSVL.

This clonotype was counted a few times. The chain links TRBV28 to TRBJ2-1; no definite D call. TRBJ2-7 matches the DNA end more closely, so the J call is doubtful. The V gene's germline CDR1 is MDHEN and CDR2 SYDVKM. This CDR3 is 13 amino acids long. The chain's CDR3 is CASSFLPDYEQYF. The DNA for the CDR3 is TGTGCCAGCAGTTTCCTCCCGGACTACGAGCAGTACTTC.

This chain uses TRBV7-9 with TRBJ2-3; D gene uncertain. This CDR3 is built from 12 residues. Deletions cut 5 bases from V and 4 bases from J, with 7 bases between. Germline V gene data show CDR1 as SEHNR and CDR2 as FQNEAQ (reference sequence). The CDR3 DNA reads as TGTGCCAGCAGCACGCGTCCAGATACGCAGTATTTT. Protein: CASSTRPDTQYF. The complete variable domain, with remaining parts taken from reference TRBV7-9 and TRBJ2-3, reads DTGVSQNPRHKITKRGQNVTFRCDPISEHNRLYWYRQTLGQGPEFLTYFQNEAQLEKSRLLSDRFSAERPKGSFSTLEIQRTEQGDSAMYLCASSTRPDTQYFGPGTRLTVL.

This chain links TRBV5-5 with TRBJ2-7; unclear D gene. The CDR3 spans 14 residues. Between the trimmed V and J ends, which lost 1 base and 5 bases, there was a span of 13 bases. Looked up from germline, CDR1 is SGHKS and CDR2 is YYEKEE (reference sequence). The CDR3 loop reads CASSLLSGLNEQYF. CDR3 in DNA: TGTGCCAGCAGCTTGTTATCGGGTTTGAACGAGCAGTACTTC. Together with reference TRBV5-5 and TRBJ2-7, the CDR3 gives the full variable domain: DAGVTQSPTHLIKTRGQQVTLRCSPISGHKSVSWYQQVLGQGPQFIFQYYEKEERGRGNFPDRFSARQFPNYSSELNVNALLLGDSALYLCASSLLSGLNEQYFGPGTRLTVT.

This rearrangement joins TRBV7-9 to TRBJ1-4; 10 positions match TRBD1. Germline-derived CDR1 and CDR2 are SEHNR and FQNEAQ (reference sequence). This CDR3 comprises 17 residues. J lost 0 bases, V lost 6 bases, and 7 bases had no gene match. CDR3: CASRRGQGGTTNEKLFF. The CDR3 DNA sequence: TGTGCCAGCAGAAGAGGACAGGGGGGGACAACTAATGAAAAACTGTTTTTT.

This clonotype occurred a few times. The V gene is TRBV28, the J gene TRBJ2-4; 8 bases align to TRBD1. CDR1 is MDHEN and CDR2 is SYDVKM in the germline V gene. The V gene end was trimmed by 5 bases and the J gene end by 0 bases; junction bases not matched to a gene: 3. The CDR3 spans 15 residues. This CDR3 is CASSGQGLAKNIQYF. CDR3 nucleotides: TGTGCCAGCAGTGGACAGGGACTAGCCAAAAACATTCAGTACTTC.

This clonotype was seen a handful of times. The J gene is TRBJ2-2, the V gene TRBV29-1; 10 nucleotides match TRBD2. Per the germline V gene, CDR1 is SQVTM and CDR2 is ANQGSEA. The CDR3 length is 14 residues. V lost 6 bases to trimming and J lost 6 bases; unmatched junction nucleotides: 7. The CDR3 nucleotides read TGCAGCGTCCCTAGCGGGGGCCCTTCCGGGGAGCTGTTTTTT. Translated, it gives CSVPSGGPSGELFF.

The chain is built from TRBV7-2 and TRBJ1-4; D ambiguous. The V gene lost 5 bases and the J gene lost 4 bases, with 14 bases spanning the gap. The germline V gene encodes CDR1 SGHTA and CDR2 FQGNSA. This CDR3 has 15 residues. Here the CDR3 reads CASSRLAGVNEKLFF. The CDR3 DNA sequence: TGTGCCAGCAGCCGCCTCGCCGGTGTTAATGAAAAACTGTTTTTT.

V and J are TRBV7-9 and TRBJ2-6; D ambiguous. This CDR3 has 15 residues. Germline V CDR1 and CDR2: SEHNR, FQNEAQ (reference sequence). V was shortened by 1 base and J by 4 bases, with 8 bases between the two germline ends. CDR3 protein: CASSLERVGANVLTF. The CDR3 region has the DNA TGTGCCAGCAGCTTAGAACGGGTCGGGGCCAACGTCCTGACTTTC.

This clonotype showed up just a few times. This chain joins TRBV20-1 and TRBJ1-2, with D maybe TRBD1 (6 bases). Germline assignment: CDR1 DFQATT and CDR2 SNEGSKA (reference sequence). The V and J ends lost 4 bases and 6 bases respectively, with 15 bases between them. The CDR3 length is 13 residues. CDR3 coding DNA: TGCAGTGCTATGAATCCGGGACACCATGGCTACACCTTC. Encoded protein: CSAMNPGHHGYTF.